This is a list of T cell receptor beta chains from one sample in a study of blood T cell repertoires in COVID-19. Assay: immunoSEQ multiplex PCR; the TCRdb copy retains only in-frame clones and omits some. The data contain roughly 200,000 clones, about 84% of them singletons. The sequencing sample was made of peripheral blood. These receptors were taken from a person between 65 and 79 years old with COVID-19, enrolled during active disease. CDR3s include the opening cysteine and the closing phenylalanine or tryptophan. D genes are given only for firm matches. Some rows mark clone size as missing; the rest say once, few, many or name a class of expanded clone.

j_call d_call v_call clone_size cdr3_nt cdr3_aa
TRBJ1-1 - TRBV6-5 - TGTGCCAGCAGTTACTCTCGCCGGTGGTTGGTCACTGAAGCTTTCTTT CASSYSRRWLVTEAFF
TRBJ2-7 TRBD1 TRBV11-2 - TGTGCCAGCAGCGAACGGGACAGTGACGAGCAGTACTTC CASSERDSDEQYF
TRBJ1-1 - TRBV29-1 - TGCAGCGTCATGGGGGGTCAGAACACTGAAGCTTTCTTT CSVMGGQNTEAFF
TRBJ2-3 TRBD2 TRBV7-2 - TGTGCCAGCAGCCCGCAGGGACTAGCGCATCCAGATACGCAGTATTTT CASSPQGLAHPDTQYF
TRBJ2-5 TRBD1 TRBV11-2 - TGTGCCAGCAGCCCCGGGACAGGGGGCCAAGAGACCCAGTACTTC CASSPGTGGQETQYF
TRBJ2-1 TRBD2 TRBV3-1/TRBV3-2 - TGTGCCAGCAGCCAGACTAGCGGGAGGGGGTTATGGGGCAATGAGCAGTTCTTC CASSQTSGRGLWGNEQFF
TRBJ2-5 TRBD1 TRBV24-1 - TGTGCCACCAGTGAATCGGACAGGGAGGTGCGAGAGACCCAGTACTTC CATSESDREVRETQYF
TRBJ1-1 TRBD1 TRBV29-1 few TGCAGCGGGGGAGGGACAGGGGGCTCGTACACTGAAGCTTTCTTT CSGGGTGGSYTEAFF
TRBJ2-2 - TRBV5-4 - TGTGCCAGCAGCTTACAGGGACGGAGCAACACCGGGGAGCTGTTTTTT CASSLQGRSNTGELFF
TRBJ2-1 TRBD2 TRBV28 - TGTGCCAGCAGTTTAAGTGGGGGAGCGGGAGGGCTCCATGAGCAGTTCTTC CASSLSGGAGGLHEQFF
TRBJ2-7 - TRBV15 - TGTGCCACCAGCAGAGTAAGCGGTAGCCACTACGAGCAGTACTTC CATSRVSGSHYEQYF
TRBJ1-3 - TRBV7-2 - TGTGCCAGCAGCTCGTCATCGGGAGCCGGCTCTGGAAACACCATATATTTT CASSSSSGAGSGNTIYF
TRBJ1-1 TRBD1 TRBV10-1 - TGCGCCAGCAGTTCGGGACAGATTGAAGCTTTCTTT CASSSGQIEAFF
TRBJ2-2 - TRBV25-1 - TGTGCCAGCAGTGGGCGCCCCGCGGTGGGGGAGCTGTTTTTT CASSGRPAVGELFF
TRBJ1-6 TRBD1 TRBV28 - TGTGCCAGCAGTCCGTCAGCAGGGACAGGGGATAATTCACCCCTCCACTTT CASSPSAGTGDNSPLHF
TRBJ1-4 - TRBV3-1/TRBV3-2 - TGTGCCAGCAGCCAAGTTTCAGGATCCCATGAAAAACTGTTTTTT CASSQVSGSHEKLFF
TRBJ2-7 TRBD2 TRBV28 - TGTGCCAGCAGGCAAAGCGGGGGGGCCTACGAGCAGTACTTC CASRQSGGAYEQYF
TRBJ1-2 - TRBV6-5 few TGTGCCAGCAGTCCCGACAGAAACTATGGCTACACCTTC CASSPDRNYGYTF
TRBJ1-2 - TRBV4-1 - TGCGCCAGCAGCCAAGAGACAGCCAGTAACTATGGCTACACCTTC CASSQETASNYGYTF
TRBJ1-2 - TRBV6-6 - TGTGCCAGCACCAACGGGGTTGTTTATGGCTACACCTTC CASTNGVVYGYTF
TRBJ2-5 - TRBV2 once TGTGCCAGCAATACGTGGGCAGCTCAAGAGACCCAGTACTTC CASNTWAAQETQYF
TRBJ2-3 TRBD1 TRBV5-5 few TGTGCCAGCAGGTCCACCTTCCGGGACAGGGTCCTCACAGATACGCAGTATTTT CASRSTFRDRVLTDTQYF
TRBJ1-1 TRBD1 TRBV13 - TGTGCCAGCAGCCCCACGCGCACAGGGGCAAACACTGAAGCTTTCTTT CASSPTRTGANTEAFF
TRBJ2-7 TRBD1 TRBV28 - TGTGCCAGCAGGTCCCACAGGGCAGGGGGCTACGAGCAGTACTTC CASRSHRAGGYEQYF
TRBJ1-6 TRBD1 TRBV28 - TGTGCCAGTACGGGACAGGGATATTCACCCCTCCACTTT CASTGQGYSPLHF
TRBJ1-5 - TRBV30 - TGTGCCTGGTCATTCGGGGGCAATCAGCCCCAGCATTTT CAWSFGGNQPQHF
TRBJ2-3 - TRBV7-9 - TGTGCCAGCAGCTACCAGGGGGATACGCAGTATTTT CASSYQGDTQYF
TRBJ1-2 TRBD1 TRBV11-1 few TGTGCCAGCAGTTACAGGACAGGGGGAGTCTATGGCTACACCTTC CASSYRTGGVYGYTF
TRBJ2-7 TRBD1 TRBV6-2/TRBV6-3 - TGTGCCAGCAGTTACGACAGGGGTAATATAGAGCAGTACTTC CASSYDRGNIEQYF
TRBJ1-3 TRBD1 TRBV6-6 - TGTGCCAGCGACACCGGGACAGCCTATGGAAACACCATATATTTT CASDTGTAYGNTIYF
TRBJ1-5 - TRBV28 - TGTGCCAGCAGACCAACAGGGAATCAGCCCCAGCATTTT CASRPTGNQPQHF
TRBJ2-7 TRBD1 TRBV24-1 - TGTGCCACCAGTGATCCCCGGGACAGGGTCTACGAGCAGTACTTC CATSDPRDRVYEQYF
TRBJ2-5 TRBD1 TRBV4-3 - TGCGCCAGCAGCCAAGACCGGGACAGGGGTGAGACCCAGTACTTC CASSQDRDRGETQYF
TRBJ1-1 - TRBV25-1 - TGTGCCAGCAGTGGTTATAGGGGGACTGAAGCTTTCTTT CASSGYRGTEAFF
TRBJ2-1 - TRBV5-1 - TGCGCCAGCAGTGGAACAGGGTTATTCAATGAGCAGTTCTTC CASSGTGLFNEQFF